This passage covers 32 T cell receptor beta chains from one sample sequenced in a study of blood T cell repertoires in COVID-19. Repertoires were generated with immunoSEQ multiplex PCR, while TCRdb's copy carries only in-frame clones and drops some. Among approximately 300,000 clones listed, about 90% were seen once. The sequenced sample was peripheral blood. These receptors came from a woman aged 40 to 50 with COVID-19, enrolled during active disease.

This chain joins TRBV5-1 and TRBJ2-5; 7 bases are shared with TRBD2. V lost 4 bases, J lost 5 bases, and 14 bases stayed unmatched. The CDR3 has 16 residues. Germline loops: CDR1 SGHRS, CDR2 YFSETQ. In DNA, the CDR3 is TGCGCCAGCAGCACACTAGCCCGGGAGGCGTGGGAGACCCAGTACTTC. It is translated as CASSTLAREAWETQYF.

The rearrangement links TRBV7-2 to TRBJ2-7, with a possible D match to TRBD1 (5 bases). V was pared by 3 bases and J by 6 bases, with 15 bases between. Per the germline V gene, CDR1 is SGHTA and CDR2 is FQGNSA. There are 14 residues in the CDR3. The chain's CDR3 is CASSFKGLVGEQYF. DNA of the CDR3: TGTGCCAGCAGCTTTAAGGGGTTAGTAGGCGAGCAGTACTTC.

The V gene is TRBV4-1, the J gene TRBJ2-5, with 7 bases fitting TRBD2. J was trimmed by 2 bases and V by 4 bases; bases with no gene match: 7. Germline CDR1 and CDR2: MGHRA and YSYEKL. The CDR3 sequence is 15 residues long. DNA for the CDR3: TGCGCCAGCAGCCTTCTTGTGGGGGGGCAAGAGACCCAGTACTTC. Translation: CASSLLVGGQETQYF.

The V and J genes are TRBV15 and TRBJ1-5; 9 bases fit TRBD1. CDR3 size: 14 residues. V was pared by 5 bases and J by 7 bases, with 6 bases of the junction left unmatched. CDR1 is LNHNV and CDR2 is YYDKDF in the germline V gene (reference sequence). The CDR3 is CATSLDRGRQPQHF. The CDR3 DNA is TGTGCCACCAGCCTCGACAGGGGGAGACAGCCCCAGCATTTT.

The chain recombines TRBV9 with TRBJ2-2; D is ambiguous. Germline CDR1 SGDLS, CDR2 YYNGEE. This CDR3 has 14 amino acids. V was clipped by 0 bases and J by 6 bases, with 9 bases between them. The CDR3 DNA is TGTGCCAGCAGCGTAGACCAGGTCCCCGGGGAGCTGTTTTTT. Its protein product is CASSVDQVPGELFF. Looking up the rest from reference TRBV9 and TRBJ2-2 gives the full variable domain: DSGVTQTPKHLITATGQRVTLRCSPRSGDLSVYWYQQSLDQGLQFLIQYYNGEERAKGNILERFSAQQFPDLHSELNLSSLELGDSALYFCASSVDQVPGELFFGEGSRLTVL.

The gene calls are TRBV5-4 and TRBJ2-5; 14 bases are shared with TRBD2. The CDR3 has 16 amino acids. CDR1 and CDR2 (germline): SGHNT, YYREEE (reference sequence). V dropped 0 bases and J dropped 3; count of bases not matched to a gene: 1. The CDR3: CASSLGGLAGEETQYF. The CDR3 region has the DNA TGTGCCAGCAGCTTGGGGGGACTAGCGGGAGAAGAGACCCAGTACTTC.

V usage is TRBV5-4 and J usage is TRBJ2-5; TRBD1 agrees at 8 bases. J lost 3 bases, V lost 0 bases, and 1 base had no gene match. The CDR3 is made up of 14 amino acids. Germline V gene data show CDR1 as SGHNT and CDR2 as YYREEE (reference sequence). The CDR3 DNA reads TGTGCCAGCAGCTTGGGGACAGGGAAAGAGACCCAGTACTTC. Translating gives CASSLGTGKETQYF.

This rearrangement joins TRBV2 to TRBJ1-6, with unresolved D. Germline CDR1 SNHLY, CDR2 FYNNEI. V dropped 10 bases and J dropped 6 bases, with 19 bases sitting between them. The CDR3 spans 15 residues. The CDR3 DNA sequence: TGTGCCACTATAAACCCCGAGCTCCTTAATTCACCCCTCCACTTT. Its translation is CATINPELLNSPLHF.

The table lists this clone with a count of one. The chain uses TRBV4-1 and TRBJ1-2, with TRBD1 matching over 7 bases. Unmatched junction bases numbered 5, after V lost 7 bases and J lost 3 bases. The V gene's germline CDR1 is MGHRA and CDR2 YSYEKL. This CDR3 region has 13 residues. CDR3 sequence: CASTRDSDYGYTF. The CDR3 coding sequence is TGCGCCAGCACCAGGGACAGCGACTATGGCTACACCTTC.

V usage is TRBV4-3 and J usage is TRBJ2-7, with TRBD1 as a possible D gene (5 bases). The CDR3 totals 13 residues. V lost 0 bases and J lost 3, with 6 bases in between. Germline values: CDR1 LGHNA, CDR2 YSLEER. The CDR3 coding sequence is TGCGCCAGCAGCCAAGACAGGGTCTACGAGCAGTACTTC. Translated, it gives CASSQDRVYEQYF.

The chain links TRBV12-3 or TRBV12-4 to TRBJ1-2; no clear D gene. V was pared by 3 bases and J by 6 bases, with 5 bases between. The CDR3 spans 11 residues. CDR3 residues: CASSLRDGYTF. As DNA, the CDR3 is TGTGCCAGCAGTTTGAGGGATGGCTACACCTTC.

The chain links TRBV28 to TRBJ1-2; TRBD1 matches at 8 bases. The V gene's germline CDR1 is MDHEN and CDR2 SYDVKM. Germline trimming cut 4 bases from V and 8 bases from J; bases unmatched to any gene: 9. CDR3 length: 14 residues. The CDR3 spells CASSWGQAIVGYTF. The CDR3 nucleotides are TGTGCCAGCAGTTGGGGACAGGCCATCGTAGGCTACACCTTC.

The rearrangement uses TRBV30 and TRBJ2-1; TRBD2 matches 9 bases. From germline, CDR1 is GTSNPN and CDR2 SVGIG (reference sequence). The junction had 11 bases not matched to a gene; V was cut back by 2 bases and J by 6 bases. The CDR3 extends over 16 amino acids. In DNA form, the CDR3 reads TGTGCCTGGAGTTTGGGATGGAGCGGGAGGTTCAATGAGCAGTTCTTC. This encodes CAWSLGWSGRFNEQFF.

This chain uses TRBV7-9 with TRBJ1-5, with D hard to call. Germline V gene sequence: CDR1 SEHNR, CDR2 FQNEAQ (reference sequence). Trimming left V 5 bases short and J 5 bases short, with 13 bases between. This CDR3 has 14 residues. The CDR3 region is CASSATNGDQPQHF. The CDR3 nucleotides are TGTGCCAGCAGCGCAACCAACGGGGATCAGCCCCAGCATTTT.

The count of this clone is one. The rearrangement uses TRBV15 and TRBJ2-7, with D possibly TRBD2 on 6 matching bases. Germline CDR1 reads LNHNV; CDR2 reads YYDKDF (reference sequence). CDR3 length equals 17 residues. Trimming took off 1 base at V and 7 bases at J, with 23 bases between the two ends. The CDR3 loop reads CATSRVGVSGLPLEQYF. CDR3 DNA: TGTGCCACCAGCAGAGTAGGGGTCTCGGGACTGCCCTTGGAGCAGTACTTC.

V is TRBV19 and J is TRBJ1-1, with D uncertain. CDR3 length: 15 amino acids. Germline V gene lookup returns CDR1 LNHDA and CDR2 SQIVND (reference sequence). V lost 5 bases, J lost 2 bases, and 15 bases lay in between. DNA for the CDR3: TGTGCCAGTAGTTACCTAATCAGTAGCAACACTGAAGCTTTCTTT. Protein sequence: CASSYLISSNTEAFF.

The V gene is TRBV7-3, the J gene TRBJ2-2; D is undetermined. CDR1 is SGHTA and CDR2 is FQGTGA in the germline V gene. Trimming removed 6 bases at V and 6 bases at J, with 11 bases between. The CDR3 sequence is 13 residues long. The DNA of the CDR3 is TGTGCCAGCAGACAGACCCTCTCCGGGGAGCTGTTTTTT. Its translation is CASRQTLSGELFF.

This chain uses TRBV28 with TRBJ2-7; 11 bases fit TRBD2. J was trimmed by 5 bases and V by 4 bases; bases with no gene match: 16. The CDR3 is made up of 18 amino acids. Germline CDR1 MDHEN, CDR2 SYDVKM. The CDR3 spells CASSSLAGGLRWVHEQYF. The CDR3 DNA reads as TGTGCCAGCAGTTCCCTAGCGGGAGGACTACGATGGGTCCACGAGCAGTACTTC. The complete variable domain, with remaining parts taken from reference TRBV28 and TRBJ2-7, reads DVKVTQSSRYLVKRTGEKVFLECVQDMDHENMFWYRQDPGLGLRLIYFSYDVKMKEKGDIPEGYSVSREKKERFSLILESASTNQTSMYLCASSSLAGGLRWVHEQYFGPGTRLTVT.

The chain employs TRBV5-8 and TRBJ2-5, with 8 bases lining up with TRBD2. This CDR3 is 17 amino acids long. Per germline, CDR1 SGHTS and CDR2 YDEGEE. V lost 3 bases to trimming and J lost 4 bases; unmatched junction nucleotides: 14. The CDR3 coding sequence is TGTGCCAGCAGCTCTACTGGACTAGCCGGGAGGGGAGAGACCCAGTACTTC. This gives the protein CASSSTGLAGRGETQYF. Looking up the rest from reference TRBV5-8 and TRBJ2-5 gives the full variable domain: EAGVTQSPTHLIKTRGQQATLRCSPISGHTSVYWYQQALGLGLQFLLWYDEGEERNRGNFPPRFSGRQFPNYSSELNVNALELEDSALYLCASSSTGLAGRGETQYFGPGTRLLVL.

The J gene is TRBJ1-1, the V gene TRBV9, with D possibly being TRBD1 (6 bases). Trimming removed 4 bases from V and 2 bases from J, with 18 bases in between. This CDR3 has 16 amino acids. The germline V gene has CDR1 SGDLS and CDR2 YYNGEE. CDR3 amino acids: CASSPRGHLLNTEAFF. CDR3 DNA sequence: TGTGCCAGCAGCCCTAGGGGACATTTGCTTAACACTGAAGCTTTCTTT.

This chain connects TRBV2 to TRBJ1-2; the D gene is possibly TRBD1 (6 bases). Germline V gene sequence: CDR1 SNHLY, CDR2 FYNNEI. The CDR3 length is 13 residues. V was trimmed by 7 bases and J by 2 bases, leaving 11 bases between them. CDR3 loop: CASTRGGNYGYTF. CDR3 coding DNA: TGTGCCAGCACTCGAGGGGGAAACTATGGCTACACCTTC.

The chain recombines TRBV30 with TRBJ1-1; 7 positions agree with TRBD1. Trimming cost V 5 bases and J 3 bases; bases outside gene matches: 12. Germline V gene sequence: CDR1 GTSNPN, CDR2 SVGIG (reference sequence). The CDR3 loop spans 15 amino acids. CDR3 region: CAWGVPWDRHTEAFF. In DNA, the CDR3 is TGTGCCTGGGGAGTGCCATGGGACAGACACACTGAAGCTTTCTTT.

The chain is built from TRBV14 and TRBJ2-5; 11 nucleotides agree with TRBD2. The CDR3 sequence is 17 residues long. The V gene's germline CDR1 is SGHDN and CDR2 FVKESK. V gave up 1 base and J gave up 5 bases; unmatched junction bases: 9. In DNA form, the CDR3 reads TGTGCCAGCAGCCAAGGAGGGACTAGCGGCGGGTTGGAGACCCAGTACTTC. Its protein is CASSQGGTSGGLETQYF.

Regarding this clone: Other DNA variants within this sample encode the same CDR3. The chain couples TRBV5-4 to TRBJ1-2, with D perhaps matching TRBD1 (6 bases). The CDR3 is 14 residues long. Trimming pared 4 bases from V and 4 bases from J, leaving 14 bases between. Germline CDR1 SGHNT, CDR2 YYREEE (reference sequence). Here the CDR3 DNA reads TGTGCCAGCAGCGCTGCAGGGGCCTCCTATGGCTACACCTTC. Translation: CASSAAGASYGYTF.

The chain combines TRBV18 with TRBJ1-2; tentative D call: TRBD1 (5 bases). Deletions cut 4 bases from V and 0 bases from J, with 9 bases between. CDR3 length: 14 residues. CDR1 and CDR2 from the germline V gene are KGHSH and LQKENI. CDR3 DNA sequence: TGTGCCAGCTCACAACAGGCCTCTAACTATGGCTACACCTTC. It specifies CASSQQASNYGYTF.

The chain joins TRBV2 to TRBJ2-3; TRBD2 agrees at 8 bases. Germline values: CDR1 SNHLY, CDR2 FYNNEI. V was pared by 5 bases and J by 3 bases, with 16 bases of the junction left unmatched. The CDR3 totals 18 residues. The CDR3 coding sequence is TGTGCCAGCAGTACCCCTCCGTGGGCGGGGGGTGGTACAGATACGCAGTATTTT. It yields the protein CASSTPPWAGGGTDTQYF.

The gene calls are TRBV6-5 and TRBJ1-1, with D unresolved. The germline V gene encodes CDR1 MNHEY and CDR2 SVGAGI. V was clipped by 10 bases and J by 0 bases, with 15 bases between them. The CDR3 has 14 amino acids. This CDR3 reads CATHRTVLNTEAFF. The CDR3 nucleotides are TGTGCCACCCACCGTACAGTTTTGAACACTGAAGCTTTCTTT.

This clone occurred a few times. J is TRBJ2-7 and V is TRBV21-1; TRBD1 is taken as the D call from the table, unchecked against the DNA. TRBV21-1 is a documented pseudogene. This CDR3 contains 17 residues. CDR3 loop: CASSDRQGSRSFDEQYF. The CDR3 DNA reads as TGTGCCAGCAGCGACCGACAGGGTTCCCGGTCCTTTGACGAGCAGTACTTC.

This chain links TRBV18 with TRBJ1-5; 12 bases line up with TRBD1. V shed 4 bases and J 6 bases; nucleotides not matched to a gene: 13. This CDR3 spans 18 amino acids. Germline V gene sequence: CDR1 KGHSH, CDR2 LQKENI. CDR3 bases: TGTGCCAGCTCACAACCGGGACAGGGGGCGCCCGGACGTCAGCCCCAGCATTTT. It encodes CASSQPGQGAPGRQPQHF.

This CDR3 reads CAGIGTKTGELFF. DNA of the CDR3: TGTGCCGGAATCGGGACAAAAACCGGGGAGCTGTTTTTT. J is TRBJ2-2 and V is TRBV30, with a possible D match to TRBD1 (6 bases). CDR1 and CDR2 (germline): GTSNPN, SVGIG (reference sequence). This CDR3 contains 13 residues. Trimming cost V 8 bases and J 5 bases, with 15 bases left between them.

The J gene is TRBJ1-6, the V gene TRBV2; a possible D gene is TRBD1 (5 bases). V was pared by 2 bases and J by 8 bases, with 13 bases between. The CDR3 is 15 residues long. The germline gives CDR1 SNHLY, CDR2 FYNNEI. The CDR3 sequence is CASSEKGVIYSPLHF. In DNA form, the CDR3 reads TGTGCCAGCAGTGAAAAAGGGGTTATTTATTCACCCCTCCACTTT.

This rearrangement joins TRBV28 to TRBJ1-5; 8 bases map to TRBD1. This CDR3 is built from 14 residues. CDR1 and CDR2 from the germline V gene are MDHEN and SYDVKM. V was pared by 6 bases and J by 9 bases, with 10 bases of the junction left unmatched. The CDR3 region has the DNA TGTGCCAGCAGCGGACAGGGCCAATCCCGGCCCCAGCATTTT. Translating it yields CASSGQGQSRPQHF. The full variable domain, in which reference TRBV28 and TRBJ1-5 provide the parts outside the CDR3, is DVKVTQSSRYLVKRTGEKVFLECVQDMDHENMFWYRQDPGLGLRLIYFSYDVKMKEKGDIPEGYSVSREKKERFSLILESASTNQTSMYLCASSGQGQSRPQHFGDGTRLSIL.